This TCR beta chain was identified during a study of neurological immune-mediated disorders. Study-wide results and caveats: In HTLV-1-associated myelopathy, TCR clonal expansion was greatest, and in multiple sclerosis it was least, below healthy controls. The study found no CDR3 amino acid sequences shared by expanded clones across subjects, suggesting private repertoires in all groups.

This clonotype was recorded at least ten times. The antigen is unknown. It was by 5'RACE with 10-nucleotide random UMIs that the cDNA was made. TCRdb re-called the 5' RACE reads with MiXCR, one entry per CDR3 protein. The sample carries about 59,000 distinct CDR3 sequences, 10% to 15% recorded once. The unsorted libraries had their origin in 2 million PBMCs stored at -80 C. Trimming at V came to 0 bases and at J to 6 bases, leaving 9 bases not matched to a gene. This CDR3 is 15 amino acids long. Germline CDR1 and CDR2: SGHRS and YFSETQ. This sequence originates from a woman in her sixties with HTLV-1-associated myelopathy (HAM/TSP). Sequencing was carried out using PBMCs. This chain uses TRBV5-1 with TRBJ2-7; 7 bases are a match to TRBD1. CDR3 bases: TGCGCCAGCAGCTTGGGACAGGGTGGTATCGTCGAGCAGTACTTC. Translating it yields CASSLGQGGIVEQYF.